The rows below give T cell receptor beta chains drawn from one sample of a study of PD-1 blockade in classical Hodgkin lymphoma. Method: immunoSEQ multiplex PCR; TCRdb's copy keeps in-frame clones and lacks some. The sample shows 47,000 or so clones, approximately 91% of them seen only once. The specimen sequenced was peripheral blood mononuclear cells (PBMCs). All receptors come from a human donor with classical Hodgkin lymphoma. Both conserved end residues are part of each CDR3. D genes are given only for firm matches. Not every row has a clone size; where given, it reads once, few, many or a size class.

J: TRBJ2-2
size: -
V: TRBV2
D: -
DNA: TGTGCCAGCAGGGTCAGGACCGCGTACACCGGGGAGCTGTTTTTT
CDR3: CASRVRTAYTGELFF

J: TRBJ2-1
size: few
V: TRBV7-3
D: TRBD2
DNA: TGTGCCAGCAGCCTCGGTCTAGCGGGGAATAATGAGCAGTTCTTC
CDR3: CASSLGLAGNNEQFF

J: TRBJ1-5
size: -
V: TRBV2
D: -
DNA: TGTGCCAGCAATTGGGGGGGAAATCAGCCCCAGCATTTT
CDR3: CASNWGGNQPQHF

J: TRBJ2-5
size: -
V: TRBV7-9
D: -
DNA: TGTGCCAGCAGCTCAACAAAGCGGGTCCTGTACCAAGAGACCCAGTACTTC
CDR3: CASSSTKRVLYQETQYF

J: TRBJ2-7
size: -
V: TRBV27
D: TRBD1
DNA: TGTGCCAGCAGTATAGGGGGGACAGGGAGCTACGAGCAGTACTTC
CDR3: CASSIGGTGSYEQYF

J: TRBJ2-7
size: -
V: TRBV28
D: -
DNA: TGTGCCAGCAATTCCGGGACACATCGCTACGAGCAGTACTTC
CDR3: CASNSGTHRYEQYF

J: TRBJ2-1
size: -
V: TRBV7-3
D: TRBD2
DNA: TGTGCCAGCAGCTTACTAGCGGGTCGATACAATGAGCAGTTCTTC
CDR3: CASSLLAGRYNEQFF

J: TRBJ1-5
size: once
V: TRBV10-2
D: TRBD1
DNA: TGCGCCAGCAGACGGACAGGGGGCAAGGGGAGCAATCAGCCCCAGCATTTT
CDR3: CASRRTGGKGSNQPQHF

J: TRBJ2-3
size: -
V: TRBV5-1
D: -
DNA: TGCGCCAGCAGCCTTAGCCAGGTCACAGATACGCAGTATTTT
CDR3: CASSLSQVTDTQYF

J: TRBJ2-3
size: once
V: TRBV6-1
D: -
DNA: TGTGCCAGCAGTGCCAGACAGACAACTTTCGGCACAGATACGCAGTATTTT
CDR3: CASSARQTTFGTDTQYF

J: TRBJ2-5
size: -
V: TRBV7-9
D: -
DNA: TGTGCCAGCAGCCCCCGGGACCCGGGAGAGACCCAGTACTTC
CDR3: CASSPRDPGETQYF

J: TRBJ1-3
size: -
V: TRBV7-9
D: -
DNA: TGTGCCAGCAGCTTAGCGATATCCTCTGGAAACACCATATATTTT
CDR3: CASSLAISSGNTIYF

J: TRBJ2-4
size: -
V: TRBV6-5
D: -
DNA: TGTGCCAGCAGTTACGGTCCAGTGGGGGGCAAAAACATTCAGTACTTC
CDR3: CASSYGPVGGKNIQYF

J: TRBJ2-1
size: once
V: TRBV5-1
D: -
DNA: TGCGCCAGCAGCTCACTCGAGACAGGCCCCAATGAGCAGTTCTTC
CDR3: CASSSLETGPNEQFF

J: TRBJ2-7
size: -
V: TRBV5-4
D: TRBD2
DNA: TGTGCCAGCAGCCTCGGGACTAGCAGCGAGCAGTACTTC
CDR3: CASSLGTSSEQYF

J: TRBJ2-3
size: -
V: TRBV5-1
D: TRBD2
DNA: TGCGCCAGCAGCTTGGGACTAGCGGGGACAGATACGCAGTATTTT
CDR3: CASSLGLAGTDTQYF

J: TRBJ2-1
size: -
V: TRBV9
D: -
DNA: TGTGCCAGCAGCCAAGGCCCGGTGGTGGATGAGCAGTTCTTC
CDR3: CASSQGPVVDEQFF

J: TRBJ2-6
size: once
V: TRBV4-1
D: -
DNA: TGCGCCAGCAGCCCCGGAGGGGGAGCCTCCTCCGGGGCCAACGTCCTGACTTTC
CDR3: CASSPGGGASSGANVLTF

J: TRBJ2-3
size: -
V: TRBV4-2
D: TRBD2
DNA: TGTGCCAGCAGCCAAGAGGCCCCTAGCGGGAGTACGCAGTATTTT
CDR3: CASSQEAPSGSTQYF

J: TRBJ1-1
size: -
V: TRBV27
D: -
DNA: TGTGCCAGTCAGTCATACAGGGCCCATAACACTGAAGCTTTCTTT
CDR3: CASQSYRAHNTEAFF

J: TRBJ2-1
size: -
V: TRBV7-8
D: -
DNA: TGTGCCAGCAGCAGTCGACGAGCGGAATTCAATGAGCAGTTCTTC
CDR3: CASSSRRAEFNEQFF

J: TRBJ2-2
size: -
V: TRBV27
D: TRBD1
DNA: TGTGCCAGCAGGCGACAGGGCCTGAACACCGGGGAGCTGTTTTTT
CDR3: CASRRQGLNTGELFF

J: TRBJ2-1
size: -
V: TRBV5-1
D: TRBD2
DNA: TGCGCCAGCAGCTTGTTGGCGGGAGGGTTCGATGAGCAGTTCTTC
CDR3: CASSLLAGGFDEQFF

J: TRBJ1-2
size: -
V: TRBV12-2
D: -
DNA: TGTGCAAGTCGCTTAAGGCTCAGATCAACAGGGGTGAGCGGCTATGGCTACACCTTC
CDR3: CASRLRLRSTGVSGYGYTF

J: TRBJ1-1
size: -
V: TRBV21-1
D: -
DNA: TGTGCCAGCAGCAGCCGACCCGGGGACAGGGATCGCACTGAAGCTTTCTTT
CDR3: CASSSRPGDRDRTEAFF

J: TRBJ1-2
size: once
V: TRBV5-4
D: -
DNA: TGTGCCAGCAGCTTGGCCGGGGTAGCTAACTATGGCTACACCTTC
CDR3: CASSLAGVANYGYTF

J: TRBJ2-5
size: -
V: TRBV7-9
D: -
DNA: TGTGCCAGCAGCTCCAACCAAGAGACCCAGTACTTC
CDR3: CASSSNQETQYF

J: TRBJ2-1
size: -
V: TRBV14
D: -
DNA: TGTGCCAGCAGCCAAACTAGGAGCGGCCGCTACAATGAGCAGTTCTTC
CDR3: CASSQTRSGRYNEQFF

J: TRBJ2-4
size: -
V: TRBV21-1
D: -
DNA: TGTGCCAGCGGCCGGGACAGCCCACGAGGGGCCAAAAACATTCAGTACTTC
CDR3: CASGRDSPRGAKNIQYF

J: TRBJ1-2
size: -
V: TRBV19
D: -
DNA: TGTGCCAGTAGTCCGTTGGACACTAACTATGGCTACACCTTC
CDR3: CASSPLDTNYGYTF

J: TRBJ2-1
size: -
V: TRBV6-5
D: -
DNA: TGTGCCAGCAGTAACCGTATGGTGAATGAGCAGTTCTTC
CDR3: CASSNRMVNEQFF

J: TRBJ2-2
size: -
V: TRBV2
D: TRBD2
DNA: TGTGCCAGCAGGACTAGCGGGATAGCCGGGGAGCTGTTTTTT
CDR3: CASRTSGIAGELFF

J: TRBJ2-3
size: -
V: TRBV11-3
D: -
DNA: TGTGCCAGCAGCCCGAGCACAGATACGCAGTATTTT
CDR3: CASSPSTDTQYF

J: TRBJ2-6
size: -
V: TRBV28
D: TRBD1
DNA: TGTGCCAGCAGTTTCCGGGACAGGGGACGCTCTGGGGCCAACGTCCTGACTTTC
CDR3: CASSFRDRGRSGANVLTF

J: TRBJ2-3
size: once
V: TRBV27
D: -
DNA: TGTGCCAGCAGTCGCATCGTTGTATCTCGGAGCACAGATACGCAGTATTTT
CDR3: CASSRIVVSRSTDTQYF

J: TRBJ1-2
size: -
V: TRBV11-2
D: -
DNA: TGTGCCAGCAGCCGGGACGGCCCCTATGGCTACACCTTC
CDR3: CASSRDGPYGYTF

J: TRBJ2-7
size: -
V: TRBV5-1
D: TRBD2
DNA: TGCGCCAGCAGCTTTGGGCTAGCGGGCAACTCCTACGAGCAGTACTTC
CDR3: CASSFGLAGNSYEQYF

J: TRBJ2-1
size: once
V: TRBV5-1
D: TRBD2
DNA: TGCGCCAGCAGCTTGGTGGCTAGCGGGGGCAATGAGCAGTTCTTC
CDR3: CASSLVASGGNEQFF